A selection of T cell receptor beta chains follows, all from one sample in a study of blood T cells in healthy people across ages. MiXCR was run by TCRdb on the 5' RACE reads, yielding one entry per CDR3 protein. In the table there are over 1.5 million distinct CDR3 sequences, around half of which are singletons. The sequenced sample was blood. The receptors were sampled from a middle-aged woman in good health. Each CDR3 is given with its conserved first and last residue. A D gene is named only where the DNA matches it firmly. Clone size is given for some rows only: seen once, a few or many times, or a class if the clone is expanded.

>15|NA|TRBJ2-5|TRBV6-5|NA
TGTGCCAGCAGTTACGATTTGGCAGGGACAGAGACCCAGTACTTC
CASSYDLAGTETQYF
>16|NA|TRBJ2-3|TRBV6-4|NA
TGTGCCAGCAGCCTGGGTCTCTCGAGGGGGACAGATACGCAGTATTTT
CASSLGLSRGTDTQYF
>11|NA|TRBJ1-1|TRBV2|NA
TGTGCCAGCACCCCGGGTCCGCAGGCTTTCTTT
CASTPGPQAFF
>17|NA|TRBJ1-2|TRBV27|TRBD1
TGTGCCAGCAGTCCTTCGACAGGGGATCTTGGCGACTATGGCTACACCTTC
CASSPSTGDLGDYGYTF
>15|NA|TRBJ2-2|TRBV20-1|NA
TGCAGTGCTAGCGGGGGCCAAACGAACACCGGGGAGCTGTTTTTT
CSASGGQTNTGELFF
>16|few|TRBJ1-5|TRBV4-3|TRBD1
TGCGCCAGCAGCCAGAATTACAGGGGAGGGAATCAGCCCCAGCATTTT
CASSQNYRGGNQPQHF
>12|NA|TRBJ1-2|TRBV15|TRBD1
TGTGCCACCACCGGGACAGGGGATGGCTACACCTTC
CATTGTGDGYTF
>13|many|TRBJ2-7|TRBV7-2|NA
TGTGCCAGCAGCCTCAGTGCTAACTACGAGCAGTACTTC
CASSLSANYEQYF
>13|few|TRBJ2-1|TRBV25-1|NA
TGTGCCAGCAGTGTACCGGGGTACAATGAGCAGTTCTTC
CASSVPGYNEQFF
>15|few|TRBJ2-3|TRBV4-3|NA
TGCGCCAGCAGCCAAGAACAGGGTTACACAGATACGCAGTATTTT
CASSQEQGYTDTQYF
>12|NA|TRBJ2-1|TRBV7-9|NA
TGTGCCAGCAGCTTAGCAGGGTTTGAGAAGTTCTTC
CASSLAGFEKFF
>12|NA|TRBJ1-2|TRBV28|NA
TGTGCCAGCAGTTCCGACGTCCTTGGCTACACCTTC
CASSSDVLGYTF
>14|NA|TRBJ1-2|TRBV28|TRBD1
TGTGCCAGCAGTTGGGACAGGGTGAACTATGGCTACACCTTC
CASSWDRVNYGYTF
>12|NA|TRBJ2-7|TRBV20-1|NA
TGCAGTGCTCCAGTGAGCTCCTACGAGCAGTACTTC
CSAPVSSYEQYF